One and the same sample provided the 9 T cell receptor beta chains below, sequenced in a study of beta chain features in type 1 diabetes. Expressed TCRB transcripts were sequenced, since all the RNA that had been isolated was reverse transcribed. Some clones are missing from TCRdb's copy, which holds only in-frame ones; the method was immunoSEQ multiplex PCR. In the table there are over 150,000 clones, 13% of which are singletons. The sequencing sample was made of central memory CD4+ T cells from blood. Receptor source: a woman aged 18 to 35 in good health.

The chain recombines TRBV5-4 with TRBJ2-7; 7 bases fit TRBD1. This CDR3 has 16 residues. Trimming took 5 bases from V and 0 from J; bases not matched to a gene: 11. The germline gives CDR1 SGHNT, CDR2 YYREEE (reference sequence). The chain's CDR3 is CASRTRTGSSSYEQYF. In DNA form, the CDR3 reads TGTGCCAGCAGAACCAGGACAGGCTCCAGCTCCTACGAGCAGTACTTC.

In this sample, this clone turned up a few times. Additional DNA sequences in this sample encode the identical CDR3. The chain has TRBV18 and TRBJ1-1; unclear D gene. Germline V gene data show CDR1 as KGHSH and CDR2 as LQKENI. The CDR3 is made up of 14 amino acids. Trimming removed 1 base at V and 0 bases at J, with 6 bases between. CDR3 sequence: CASSPQSMNTEAFF. CDR3 coding DNA: TGTGCCAGCTCACCACAGAGCATGAACACTGAAGCTTTCTTT.

This sequence joins TRBV9 and TRBJ2-7, with 10 bases that match TRBD1. The CDR3 runs 16 residues. V shed 0 bases and J 5 bases; nucleotides not matched to a gene: 8. The germline CDR1 and CDR2 sequences are SGDLS and YYNGEE. CDR3 DNA: TGTGCCAGCAGCGTAGCTCCAGGGACAGGGGAGGACGAGCAGTACTTC. Translation: CASSVAPGTGEDEQYF.

The V and J genes are TRBV28 and TRBJ2-7; D may be TRBD2 (5 bases). This CDR3 is 14 amino acids long. Trimming left V 0 bases short and J 3 bases short, with 9 bases between. The germline CDR1 and CDR2 sequences are MDHEN and SYDVKM. CDR3 nucleotide sequence: TGTGCCAGCAGTTTATGGGACTGGAACTACGAGCAGTACTTC. Encoded protein: CASSLWDWNYEQYF.

This clone was found a few times. The rearrangement joins TRBV25-1 to TRBJ2-7; 11 bases fit TRBD1. The CDR3 length is 15 residues. Trimming at V came to 5 bases and at J to 3 bases, leaving 6 bases not matched to a gene. CDR1 and CDR2 (germline): MGHDK, SYGVNS. CDR3 bases: TGTGCCAGCAGTAACCCCGGGACAGGGGGCTACGAGCAGTACTTC. Encoded protein: CASSNPGTGGYEQYF.

Details on this clone: Other DNA sequences within the sample encode an identical CDR3. The chain has TRBV7-9 and TRBJ2-5; tentatively, D is TRBD2 (6 bases). With 4 bases removed from V and 2 bases from J, the gap between germline ends came to 11 bases. This CDR3 has 14 amino acids. Per the germline V gene, CDR1 is SEHNR and CDR2 is FQNEAQ (reference sequence). The CDR3 DNA sequence: TGTGCCAGCAGCTCTCATAGCGGACAAGAGACCCAGTACTTC. This gives the protein CASSSHSGQETQYF.

This clone showed up just a few times. V usage is TRBV30 and J usage is TRBJ2-7; perhaps TRBD2 as D (6 bases). Trimming stripped 8 bases from V and 3 bases from J, with 17 bases between. Germline loops: CDR1 GTSNPN, CDR2 SVGIG (reference sequence). This CDR3 has 13 residues. The CDR3 DNA sequence: TGTGCCGGAAGCCACGGGACTCTCTACGAGCAGTACTTC. This translates into CAGSHGTLYEQYF.

This clone was seen a few times. The rearrangement links TRBV6-4 to TRBJ2-3; 7 nucleotides match TRBD1. Germline CDR1 and CDR2: MRHNA and SNTAGT. The CDR3 has 14 residues. J was trimmed by 8 bases and V by 6 bases; bases with no gene match: 11. Here the CDR3 DNA reads TGTGCCAGCAGCGCCCGACAGGGCGCGGTTACGCAGTATTTT. It encodes CASSARQGAVTQYF.

This clone was counted between two and nine times. The J gene is TRBJ1-4, the V gene TRBV5-1; the match to TRBD1 covers 7 bases. Germline CDR1 is SGHRS and CDR2 is YFSETQ. The CDR3 runs to 14 residues. The V gene end was trimmed by 4 bases and the J gene end by 3 bases; junction bases not matched to a gene: 3. CDR3 sequence: CASSPGQPNEKLFF. As DNA, the CDR3 is TGCGCCAGCAGCCCGGGACAGCCTAATGAAAAACTGTTTTTT. The full variable domain, rest sourced from reference TRBV5-1 and TRBJ1-4, is KAGVTQTPRYLIKTRGQQVTLSCSPISGHRSVSWYQQTPGQGLQFLFEYFSETQRNKGNFPGRFSGRQFSNSRSEMNVSTLELGDSALYLCASSPGQPNEKLFFGSGTQLSVL.